This TCR beta chain was profiled in a study of T cell responses to AZD1222 COVID-19 vaccine. Overall study context: Second-dose intervals of approximately 4 or approximately 12 weeks were pooled.

Libraries were prepared by immunoSEQ multiplex PCR; TCRdb keeps only in-frame clonotypes and omits some of them. This table holds 95,000 to 150,000 clones, about 85% found once. A remark on this clone: Its target is unknown.

This CDR3 region has 14 residues. Trimming cost V 0 bases and J 2 bases, with 11 bases left between them. The V gene's germline CDR1 is GTSNPN and CDR2 SVGIG (reference sequence). General study results and limits: Baseline serology detected seropositivity in only a handful of AZD1222 recipients. Close to half of all spike-specific TCRs reportedly target regions of the variants that are unmutated.

The V and J genes are TRBV30 and TRBJ2-7; D gene uncertain. This clonotype was obtained from an adult in good health. Sequenced here: peripheral blood, sampled on day 0 of AZD1222 vaccination. As DNA, the CDR3 is TGTGCCTGGAGTGTAAGAGTAGTCCCCTACGAGCAGTACTTC. Amino acid sequence: CAWSVRVVPYEQYF. The complete variable domain, with remaining parts taken from reference TRBV30 and TRBJ2-7, reads SQTIHQWPATLVQPVGSPLSLECTVEGTSNPNLYWYRQAAGRGLQLLFYSVGIGQISSEVPQNLSASRPQDRQFILSSKKLLLSDSGFYLCAWSVRVVPYEQYFGPGTRLTVT.